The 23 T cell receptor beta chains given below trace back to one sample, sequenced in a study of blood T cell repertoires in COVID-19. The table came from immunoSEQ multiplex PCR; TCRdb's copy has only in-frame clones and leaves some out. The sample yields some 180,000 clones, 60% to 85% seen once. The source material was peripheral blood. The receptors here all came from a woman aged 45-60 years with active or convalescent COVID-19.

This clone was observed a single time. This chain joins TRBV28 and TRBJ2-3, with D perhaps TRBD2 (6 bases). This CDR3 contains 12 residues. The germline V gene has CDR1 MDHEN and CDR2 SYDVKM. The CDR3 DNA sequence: TGTGCTGTAGCGGAGGTCCCGGTTACGCAGTATTTT. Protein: CAVAEVPVTQYF.

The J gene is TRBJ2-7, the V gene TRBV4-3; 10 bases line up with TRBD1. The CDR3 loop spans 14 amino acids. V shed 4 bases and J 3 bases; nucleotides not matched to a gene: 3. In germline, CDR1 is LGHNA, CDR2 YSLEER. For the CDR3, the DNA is TGCGCCAGCAGCCCAGGACAGGGGGTCTACGAGCAGTACTTC. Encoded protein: CASSPGQGVYEQYF.

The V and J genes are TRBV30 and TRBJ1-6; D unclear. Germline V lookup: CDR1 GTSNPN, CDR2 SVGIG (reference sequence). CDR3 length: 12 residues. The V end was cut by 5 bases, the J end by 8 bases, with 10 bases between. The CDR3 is CAWGLGDSPLHF. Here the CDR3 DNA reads TGTGCCTGGGGACTCGGGGATTCACCCCTCCACTTT. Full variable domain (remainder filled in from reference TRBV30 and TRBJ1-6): SQTIHQWPATLVQPVGSPLSLECTVEGTSNPNLYWYRQAAGRGLQLLFYSVGIGQISSEVPQNLSASRPQDRQFILSSKKLLLSDSGFYLCAWGLGDSPLHFGNGTRLTVT.

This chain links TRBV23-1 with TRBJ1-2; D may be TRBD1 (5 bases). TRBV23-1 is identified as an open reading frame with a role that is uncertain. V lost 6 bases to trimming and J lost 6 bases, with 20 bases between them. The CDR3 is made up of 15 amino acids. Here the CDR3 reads CASSPPGVVFHGYTF. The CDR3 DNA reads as TGCGCCAGCAGCCCGCCGGGGGTTGTATTCCATGGCTACACCTTC.

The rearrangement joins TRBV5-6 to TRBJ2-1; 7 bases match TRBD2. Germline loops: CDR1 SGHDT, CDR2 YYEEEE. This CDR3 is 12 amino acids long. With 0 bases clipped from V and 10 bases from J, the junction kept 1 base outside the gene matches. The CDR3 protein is CASSLEAGEQFF. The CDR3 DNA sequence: TGTGCCAGCAGCTTGGAAGCGGGGGAGCAGTTCTTC.

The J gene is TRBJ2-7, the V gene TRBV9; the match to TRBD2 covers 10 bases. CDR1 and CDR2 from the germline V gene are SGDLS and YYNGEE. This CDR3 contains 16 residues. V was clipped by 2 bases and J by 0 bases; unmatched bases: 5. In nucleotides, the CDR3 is TGTGCCAGCAGCGTCCGACTAGCGGGTACCTCCTACGAGCAGTACTTC. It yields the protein CASSVRLAGTSYEQYF. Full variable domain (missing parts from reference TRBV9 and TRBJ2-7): DSGVTQTPKHLITATGQRVTLRCSPRSGDLSVYWYQQSLDQGLQFLIQYYNGEERAKGNILERFSAQQFPDLHSELNLSSLELGDSALYFCASSVRLAGTSYEQYFGPGTRLTVT.

CDR3 sequence: CASSLGRGMNTEAFF. CDR3 bases: TGTGCCAGCAGCCTCGGCAGGGGGATGAACACTGAAGCTTTCTTT. This chain connects TRBV6-6 to TRBJ1-1; 7 bases line up with TRBD1. Trimming cost V 6 bases and J 0 bases; bases outside gene matches: 7. The CDR3 contains 15 residues. Per the germline V gene, CDR1 is MNHNY and CDR2 is SVGAGI (reference sequence).

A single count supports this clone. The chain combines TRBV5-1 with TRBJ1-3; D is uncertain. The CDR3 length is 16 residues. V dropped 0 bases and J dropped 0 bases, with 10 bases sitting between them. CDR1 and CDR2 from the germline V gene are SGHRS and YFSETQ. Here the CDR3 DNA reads TGCGCCAGCAGCTTGGAGACGGGGAGCTCTGGAAACACCATATATTTT. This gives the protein CASSLETGSSGNTIYF.

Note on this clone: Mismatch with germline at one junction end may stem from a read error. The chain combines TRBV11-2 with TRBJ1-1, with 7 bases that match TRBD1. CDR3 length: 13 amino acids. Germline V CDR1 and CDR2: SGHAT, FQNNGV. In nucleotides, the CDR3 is TGTGCCAGCAGCATAGACAGGGACACTGAAGCTTTCTTT. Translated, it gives CASSIDRDTEAFF.

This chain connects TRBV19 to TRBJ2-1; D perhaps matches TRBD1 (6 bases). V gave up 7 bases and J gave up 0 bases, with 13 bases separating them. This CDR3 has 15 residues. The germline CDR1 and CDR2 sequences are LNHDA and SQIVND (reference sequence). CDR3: CASTMGASSYNEQFF. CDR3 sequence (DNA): TGTGCCAGTACTATGGGGGCTAGCTCCTACAATGAGCAGTTCTTC.

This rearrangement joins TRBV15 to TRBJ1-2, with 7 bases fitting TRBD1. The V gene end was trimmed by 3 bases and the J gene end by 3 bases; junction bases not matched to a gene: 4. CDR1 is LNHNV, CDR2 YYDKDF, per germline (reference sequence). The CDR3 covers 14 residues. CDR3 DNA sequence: TGTGCCACCAGCAGGCTCGGGACAGACTATGGCTACACCTTC. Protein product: CATSRLGTDYGYTF.

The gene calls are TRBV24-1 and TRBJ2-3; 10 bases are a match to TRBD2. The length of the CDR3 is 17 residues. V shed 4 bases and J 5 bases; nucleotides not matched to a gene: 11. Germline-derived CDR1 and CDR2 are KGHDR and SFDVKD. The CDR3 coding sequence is TGTGCCACCAGTGAGCAATCTAGCGGGAGAGCACGAGATACGCAGTATTTT. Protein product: CATSEQSSGRARDTQYF.

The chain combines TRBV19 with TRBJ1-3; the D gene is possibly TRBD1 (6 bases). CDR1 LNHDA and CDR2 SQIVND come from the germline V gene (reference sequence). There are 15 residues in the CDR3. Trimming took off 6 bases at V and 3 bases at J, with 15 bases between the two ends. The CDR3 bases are TGTGCCAGTAGCGATGGACAGATTAGTGGAAACACCATATATTTT. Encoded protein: CASSDGQISGNTIYF.

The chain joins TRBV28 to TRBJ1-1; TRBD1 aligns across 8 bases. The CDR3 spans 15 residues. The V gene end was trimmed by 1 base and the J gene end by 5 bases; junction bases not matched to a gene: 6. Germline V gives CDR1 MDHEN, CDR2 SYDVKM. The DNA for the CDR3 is TGTGCCAGCAGTTTATCGGCAGGGGGCCTAACTGAAGCTTTCTTT. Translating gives CASSLSAGGLTEAFF. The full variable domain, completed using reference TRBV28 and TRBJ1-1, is DVKVTQSSRYLVKRTGEKVFLECVQDMDHENMFWYRQDPGLGLRLIYFSYDVKMKEKGDIPEGYSVSREKKERFSLILESASTNQTSMYLCASSLSAGGLTEAFFGQGTRLTVV.

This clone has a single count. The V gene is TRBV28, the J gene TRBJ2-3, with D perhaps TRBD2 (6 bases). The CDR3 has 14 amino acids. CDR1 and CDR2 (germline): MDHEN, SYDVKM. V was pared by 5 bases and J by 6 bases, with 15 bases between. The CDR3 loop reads CASSGEGRRDTQYF. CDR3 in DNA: TGTGCCAGCAGTGGAGAGGGGAGGAGGGATACGCAGTATTTT.

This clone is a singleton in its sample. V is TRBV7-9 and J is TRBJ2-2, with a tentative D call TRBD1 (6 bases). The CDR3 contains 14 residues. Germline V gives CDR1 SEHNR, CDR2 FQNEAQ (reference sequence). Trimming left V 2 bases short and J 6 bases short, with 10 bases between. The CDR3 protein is CASSLTRGSGELFF. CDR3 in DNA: TGTGCCAGCAGCTTAACCAGGGGTTCCGGGGAGCTGTTTTTT.

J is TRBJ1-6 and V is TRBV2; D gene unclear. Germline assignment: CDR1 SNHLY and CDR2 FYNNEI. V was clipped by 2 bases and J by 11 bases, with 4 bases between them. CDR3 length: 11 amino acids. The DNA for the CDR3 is TGTGCCAGCAGTGAAAGAGCACCCCTCCACTTT. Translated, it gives CASSERAPLHF.

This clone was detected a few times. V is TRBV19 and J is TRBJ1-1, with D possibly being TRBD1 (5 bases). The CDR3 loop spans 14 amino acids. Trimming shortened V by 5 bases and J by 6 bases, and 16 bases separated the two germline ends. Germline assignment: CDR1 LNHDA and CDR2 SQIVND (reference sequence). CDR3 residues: CASSLRGGSSEAFF. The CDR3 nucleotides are TGTGCCAGTAGTCTTCGGGGGGGGTCGTCTGAAGCTTTCTTT.

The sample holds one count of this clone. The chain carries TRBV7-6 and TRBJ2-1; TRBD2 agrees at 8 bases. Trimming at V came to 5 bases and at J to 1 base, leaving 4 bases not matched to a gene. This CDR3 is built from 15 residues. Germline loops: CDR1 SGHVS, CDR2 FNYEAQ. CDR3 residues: CASSVGGASYNEQFF. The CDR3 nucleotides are TGTGCCAGCAGCGTCGGGGGGGCATCCTACAATGAGCAGTTCTTC. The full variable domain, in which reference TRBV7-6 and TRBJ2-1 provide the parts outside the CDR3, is GAGVSQSPRYKVTKRGQDVALRCDPISGHVSLYWYRQALGQGPEFLTYFNYEAQQDKSGLPNDRFSAERPEGSISTLTIQRTEQRDSAMYRCASSVGGASYNEQFFGPGTRLTVL.

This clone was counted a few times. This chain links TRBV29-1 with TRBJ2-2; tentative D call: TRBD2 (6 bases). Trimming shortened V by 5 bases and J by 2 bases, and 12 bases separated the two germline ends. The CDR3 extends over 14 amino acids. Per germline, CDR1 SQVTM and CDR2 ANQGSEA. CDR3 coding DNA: TGCAGCGTTTCCGGGACTGAAAACACCGGGGAGCTGTTTTTT. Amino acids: CSVSGTENTGELFF.

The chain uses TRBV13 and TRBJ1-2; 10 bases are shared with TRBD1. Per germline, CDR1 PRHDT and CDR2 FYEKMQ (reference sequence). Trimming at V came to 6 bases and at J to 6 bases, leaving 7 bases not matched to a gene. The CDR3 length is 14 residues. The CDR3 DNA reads TGTGCCAGCAGACTAGCCGGGACAGGGGATGGCTACACCTTC. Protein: CASRLAGTGDGYTF.

CDR3 sequence: CASSFVSQETQYF. For the CDR3, the DNA is TGCGCCAGCAGCTTTGTATCCCAAGAGACCCAGTACTTC. V and J are TRBV5-1 and TRBJ2-5; D is unclear. CDR3 length: 13 amino acids. Trimming pared 2 bases from V and 1 base from J, leaving 6 bases between. Germline assignment: CDR1 SGHRS and CDR2 YFSETQ.

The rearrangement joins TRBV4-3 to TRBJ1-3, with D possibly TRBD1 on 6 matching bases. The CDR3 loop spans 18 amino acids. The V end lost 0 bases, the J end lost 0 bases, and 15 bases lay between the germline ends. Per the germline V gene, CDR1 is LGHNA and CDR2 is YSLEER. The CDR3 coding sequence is TGCGCCAGCAGCCAAGAAGCGGGGGGGCTTTACTCTGGAAACACCATATATTTT. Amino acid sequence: CASSQEAGGLYSGNTIYF.